One sample yielded the 24 T cell receptor beta chains listed below, sequenced in a study of T cell responses to AZD1222 COVID-19 vaccine. Only in-frame clones appear in the TCRdb table, and some are missing; sequencing was by immunoSEQ multiplex PCR. The repertoire holds roughly 80,000 clones, more than 75% seen once, with around 4.5% in the top ten. Sequencing was performed on peripheral blood, taken on day 0 of MenACWY control vaccination. The receptors were gathered from an adult in good health.

V gene TRBV3-1 (or the pseudogene TRBV3-2) combines with J gene TRBJ1-5; D unclear. The germline gives CDR1 LGHDT, CDR2 YNNKEL (reference sequence). The germline V and J ends were trimmed by 4 bases and 12 bases, with 10 bases remaining between them. The CDR3 covers 11 residues. The CDR3 loop is CASSPGRGQHF. In nucleotides, the CDR3 is TGTGCCAGCAGCCCTGGACGGGGCCAGCATTTT.

CDR3 loop: CASRRTGTQPQHF. CDR3 DNA: TGTGCCAGCAGAAGGACAGGGACTCAGCCCCAGCATTTT. The V gene is TRBV6-5, the J gene TRBJ1-5; 8 bases match TRBD1. With V trimmed by 6 bases and J by 6 bases, 4 bases remained unmatched. The CDR3 has 13 residues. The germline V gene has CDR1 MNHEY and CDR2 SVGAGI.

This clone was observed a handful of times. The rearrangement links TRBV7-9 to TRBJ2-7, with 8 bases fitting TRBD2. Germline CDR1 is SEHNR and CDR2 is FQNEAQ (reference sequence). The CDR3 totals 14 residues. The V gene end was trimmed by 7 bases and the J gene end by 2 bases; junction bases not matched to a gene: 7. As DNA, the CDR3 is TGTGCCAGCACCGGTGGGCGGGAGGCCTACGAGCAGTACTTC. Residues: CASTGGREAYEQYF.

The chain combines TRBV12-5 with TRBJ1-1; the D is unclear. The V end was cut by 0 bases, the J end by 2 bases, with 10 bases between. Germline loops: CDR1 LGHNT, CDR2 FRNRAP. This CDR3 is built from 15 residues. CDR3 DNA: TGTGCTAGTGGTTTGGTACTAGGGCCCAACACTGAAGCTTTCTTT. Translating it yields CASGLVLGPNTEAFF. The full variable domain, its missing parts supplied by reference TRBV12-5 and TRBJ1-1, is DARVTQTPRHKVTEMGQEVTMRCQPILGHNTVFWYRQTMMQGLELLAYFRNRAPLDDSGMPKDRFSAEMPDATLATLKIQPSEPRDSAVYFCASGLVLGPNTEAFFGQGTRLTVV.

This chain links TRBV11-2 with TRBJ2-7; D assignment may be TRBD1 or TRBD2 (6 bases each). Germline CDR1 is SGHAT and CDR2 is FQNNGV. The CDR3 sequence is 16 residues long. Trimming shortened V by 4 bases and J by 3 bases, and 19 bases separated the two germline ends. The CDR3 sequence is CASSWSGGQVLYEQYF. In DNA, the CDR3 is TGTGCCAGCAGCTGGAGTGGGGGGCAGGTCCTCTACGAGCAGTACTTC.

This chain joins TRBV2 and TRBJ1-4, with 7 nucleotides matching TRBD1. CDR3 length: 15 residues. Germline assignment: CDR1 SNHLY and CDR2 FYNNEI. V lost 4 bases to trimming and J lost 6 bases; unmatched junction nucleotides: 8. CDR3 amino acids: CASSGVGGVYEKLFF. In DNA, the CDR3 is TGTGCCAGCAGTGGAGTAGGGGGCGTATATGAAAAACTGTTTTTT.

CDR3 sequence: CASSYPPGGSLIYEQYF. CDR3 DNA sequence: TGTGCCAGCAGTTACCCTCCCGGGGGCAGCCTGATCTACGAGCAGTACTTC. The chain employs TRBV6-2 or TRBV6-3 and TRBJ2-7; either TRBD1 or TRBD2 may supply D (6 bases each). Germline loops: CDR1 MNHEY, CDR2 SVGEGT. The V gene lost 2 bases and the J gene lost 3 bases, with 20 bases spanning the gap. The CDR3 spans 17 residues.

The chain employs TRBV12-3 or TRBV12-4 and TRBJ2-7; D not certain. The V end was cut by 3 bases, the J end by 6 bases, with 6 bases between. The CDR3 covers 11 residues. CDR3 amino acids: CASSFGIEQYF. The CDR3 DNA follows: TGTGCCAGCAGTTTTGGGATCGAGCAGTACTTC.

This clone appeared a single time. The rearrangement links TRBV24-1 to TRBJ2-5, with D uncertain. CDR3 length: 14 residues. V gave up 2 bases and J gave up 2 bases, with 8 bases separating them. Germline V CDR1 and CDR2: KGHDR, SFDVKD. This CDR3 is CATSDSIIQETQYF. CDR3 nucleotides: TGTGCCACCAGTGATTCGATAATACAAGAGACCCAGTACTTC.

This sequence joins TRBV9 and TRBJ2-1; TRBD2 matches at 8 bases. This CDR3 comprises 15 residues. Per germline, CDR1 SGDLS and CDR2 YYNGEE. V was clipped by 6 bases and J by 9 bases; unmatched bases: 14. The CDR3 here is CASTFGLANAGEQFF. CDR3 DNA sequence: TGTGCCAGCACCTTCGGACTAGCAAACGCGGGTGAGCAGTTCTTC. The variable domain in full, completed from reference TRBV9 and TRBJ2-1, reads DSGVTQTPKHLITATGQRVTLRCSPRSGDLSVYWYQQSLDQGLQFLIQYYNGEERAKGNILERFSAQQFPDLHSELNLSSLELGDSALYFCASTFGLANAGEQFFGPGTRLTVL.

The CDR3 loop reads CASSLVPGGSAYNEQFF. In nucleotides, the CDR3 is TGCGCCAGCAGCTTGGTGCCAGGAGGGAGCGCCTACAATGAGCAGTTCTTC. The gene calls are TRBV5-1 and TRBJ2-1; D may be TRBD2 (6 bases). The CDR3 sequence is 17 residues long. The germline CDR1 and CDR2 sequences are SGHRS and YFSETQ. Trimming took off 0 bases at V and 2 bases at J, with 15 bases between the two ends.

This chain connects TRBV20-1 to TRBJ1-1; D may be TRBD1 (6 bases). The CDR3 spans 11 residues. Trimming left V 6 bases short and J 7 bases short, with 12 bases between. The germline V gene has CDR1 DFQATT and CDR2 SNEGSKA (reference sequence). The CDR3 sequence is CSATPRGEAFF. For the CDR3, the DNA is TGCAGTGCAACTCCCAGGGGTGAAGCTTTCTTT.

This chain connects TRBV5-4 to TRBJ1-5; D is perhaps TRBD1 (5 bases). The germline V gene has CDR1 SGHNT and CDR2 YYREEE (reference sequence). V dropped 3 bases and J dropped 1 base, with 8 bases sitting between them. CDR3 length: 14 amino acids. The chain's CDR3 is CASSSGGSNQPQHF. For the CDR3, the DNA is TGTGCCAGCAGCTCCGGGGGAAGCAATCAGCCCCAGCATTTT.

V is TRBV28 and J is TRBJ1-1; D gene uncertain. The CDR3 runs to 13 residues. Germline V gene lookup returns CDR1 MDHEN and CDR2 SYDVKM. Trimming stripped 3 bases from V and 1 base from J, with 6 bases between. The CDR3 nucleotides are TGTGCCAGCAGTTTCGACAAGAACACTGAAGCTTTCTTT. Its translation is CASSFDKNTEAFF. The complete variable domain, with remaining parts taken from reference TRBV28 and TRBJ1-1, reads DVKVTQSSRYLVKRTGEKVFLECVQDMDHENMFWYRQDPGLGLRLIYFSYDVKMKEKGDIPEGYSVSREKKERFSLILESASTNQTSMYLCASSFDKNTEAFFGQGTRLTVV.

The genes are TRBV5-6 and TRBJ1-3; TRBD1 aligns across 9 bases. The ends lost 1 base at V and 0 bases at J; junction bases unmatched: 2. The CDR3 is made up of 16 amino acids. CDR1 and CDR2 from the germline V gene are SGHDT and YYEEEE. This CDR3 is CASSLWDRVSGNTIYF. DNA for the CDR3: TGTGCCAGCAGCTTGTGGGACAGGGTCTCTGGAAACACCATATATTTT.

J is TRBJ1-2 and V is TRBV11-3; D is possibly TRBD1 (6 bases). Looked up from germline, CDR1 is SGHNT and CDR2 is YENEEA. V shed 0 bases and J shed 5 bases, with 10 bases lying between them. This CDR3 spans 14 amino acids. The CDR3 DNA sequence: TGTGCCAGCAGCTTAGATCGAACAGGGTATGGCTACACCTTC. Protein: CASSLDRTGYGYTF.

The chain recombines TRBV3-1 (or the pseudogene TRBV3-2) with TRBJ2-3; 14 bases align to TRBD2. The CDR3 totals 17 residues. V lost 0 bases to trimming and J lost 7 bases; unmatched junction nucleotides: 6. Looked up from germline, CDR1 is LGHDT and CDR2 is YNNKEL (reference sequence). The CDR3 nucleotides read TGTGCCAGCAGCCAAGACCCGACTAGCGGGAGGGTGTATACGCAGTATTTT. This sequence encodes CASSQDPTSGRVYTQYF.

The J gene is TRBJ2-7, the V gene TRBV18, with D possibly being TRBD1 (6 bases). CDR1 and CDR2 (germline): KGHSH, LQKENI. Trimming cost V 3 bases and J 6 bases, with 12 bases left between them. This CDR3 has 13 amino acids. CDR3 coding DNA: TGTGCCAGCTCACCTCCAGGGGAAACCGAGCAGTACTTC. Its protein is CASSPPGETEQYF.

The chain couples TRBV28 to TRBJ2-2; possibly TRBD1 for D (6 bases). This CDR3 is built from 14 residues. V lost 9 bases and J lost 3, with 14 bases in between. The germline gives CDR1 MDHEN, CDR2 SYDVKM. CDR3: CASGGKAYTGELFF. The CDR3 bases are TGTGCCAGTGGGGGCAAGGCCTACACCGGGGAGCTGTTTTTT.

Regarding this clone: The germline gene is not matched at one end of the junction; a read error may be the cause. The V call is TRBV19, the J call TRBJ2-1; 8 bases fit TRBD2. Germline V gives CDR1 LNHDA, CDR2 SQIVND (reference sequence). The CDR3 sequence is 15 residues long. The CDR3 reads CASRIAGYLHNEQFF. As DNA, the CDR3 is TGTGCCAGTAGGATAGCGGGATATCTCCACAATGAGCAGTTCTTC.

DNA of the CDR3: TGTGCCACTGGGTGGGGAAACTATGGCTACACCTTC. It encodes CATGWGNYGYTF. The gene calls are TRBV15 and TRBJ1-2; no firm D call. CDR3 length: 12 amino acids. The V gene lost 9 bases and the J gene lost 2 bases, with 10 bases spanning the gap. The germline V gene encodes CDR1 LNHNV and CDR2 YYDKDF (reference sequence). Looking up the rest from reference TRBV15 and TRBJ1-2 gives the full variable domain: DAMVIQNPRYQVTQFGKPVTLSCSQTLNHNVMYWYQQKSSQAPKLLFHYYDKDFNNEADTPDNFQSRRPNTSFCFLDIRSPGLGDTAMYLCATGWGNYGYTFGSGTRLTVV.

J is TRBJ1-1 and V is TRBV19; possible D gene TRBD1, 5 bases. CDR3 length: 15 residues. CDR1 is LNHDA and CDR2 is SQIVND in the germline V gene (reference sequence). Trimming left V 5 bases short and J 4 bases short, with 17 bases between. The DNA of the CDR3 is TGTGCCAGTAGTTCCGCAGGGACCAGGACCACTGAAGCTTTCTTT. This gives the protein CASSSAGTRTTEAFF.

The sample holds one count of this clone. The chain has TRBV12-3 or TRBV12-4 and TRBJ1-2; D is ambiguous. The CDR3 is 13 residues long. Trimming stripped 1 base from V and 0 bases from J, with 3 bases between. Written as DNA, the CDR3 is TGTGCCAGCAGTTTAGACGCTAACTATGGCTACACCTTC. It yields the protein CASSLDANYGYTF.

V is TRBV4-1 and J is TRBJ1-5, with D perhaps TRBD1 (5 bases). Germline values: CDR1 MGHRA, CDR2 YSYEKL. CDR3 length equals 15 residues. V dropped 0 bases and J dropped 6 bases, with 12 bases sitting between them. The CDR3 loop is CASSQEPGGGQPQHF. DNA of the CDR3: TGCGCCAGCAGCCAAGAACCCGGGGGGGGTCAGCCCCAGCATTTT.